This record looks at one TCR beta chain sequence and its context. The antigen remains undetermined. The junction differs from germline at one of its ends, possibly a read error. Three rounds of nested PCR, following a modified ARM-PCR protocol, produced the TCRbeta library. MiXCR, run by TCRdb on the multiplex PCR reads, gives a single entry per CDR3 protein. Here the sample spans some 120,000 distinct CDR3 sequences, roughly 67% being singletons. The CDR3 consists of 16 residues. The template was RNA from unsorted bulk tissue. This record belongs to a study of tumor and adjacent non-tumor tissue in lung cancer. Overall study results and limits: Tumor TCR diversity, when higher, was linked to shorter survival.

The sample comprised lung tumor tissue. The V and J genes are TRBV12-3 or TRBV12-4 and TRBJ2-1; possibly TRBD2 for D (5 bases). The TCR sequence derives from a man aged 25 to 40 with non-small cell lung cancer. DNA of the CDR3: TGCGCCAGCAGTTTGTTTGGTCCGGGATCCTACAATGAGCAGTTCTTC. Its translation is CASSLFGPGSYNEQFF.